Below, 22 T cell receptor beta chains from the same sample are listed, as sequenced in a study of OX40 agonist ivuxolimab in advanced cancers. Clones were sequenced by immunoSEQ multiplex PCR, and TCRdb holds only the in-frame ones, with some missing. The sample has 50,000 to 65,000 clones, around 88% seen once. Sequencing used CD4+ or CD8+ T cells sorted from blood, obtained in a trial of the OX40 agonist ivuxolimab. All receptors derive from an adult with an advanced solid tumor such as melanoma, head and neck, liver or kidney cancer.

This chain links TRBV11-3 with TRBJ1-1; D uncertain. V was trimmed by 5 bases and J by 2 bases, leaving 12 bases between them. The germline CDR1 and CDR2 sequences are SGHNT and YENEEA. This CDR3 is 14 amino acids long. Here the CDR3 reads CASSLHGENTEAFF. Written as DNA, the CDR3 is TGTGCCAGCAGCCTGCACGGGGAAAACACTGAAGCTTTCTTT.

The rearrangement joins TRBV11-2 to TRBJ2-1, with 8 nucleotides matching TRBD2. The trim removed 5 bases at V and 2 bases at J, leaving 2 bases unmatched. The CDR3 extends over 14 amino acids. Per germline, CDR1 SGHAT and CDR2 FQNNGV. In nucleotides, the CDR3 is TGTGCCAGCAGCCCTAGCGGGCCCTACAATGAGCAGTTCTTC. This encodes CASSPSGPYNEQFF. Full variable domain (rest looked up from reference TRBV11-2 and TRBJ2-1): EAGVAQSPRYKIIEKRQSVAFWCNPISGHATLYWYQQILGQGPKLLIQFQNNGVVDDSQLPKDRFSAERLKGVDSTLKIQPAKLEDSAVYLCASSPSGPYNEQFFGPGTRLTVL.

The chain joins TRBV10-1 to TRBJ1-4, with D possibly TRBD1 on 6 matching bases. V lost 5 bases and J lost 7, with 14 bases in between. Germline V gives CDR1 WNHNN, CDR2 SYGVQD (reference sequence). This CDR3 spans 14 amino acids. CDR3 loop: CASSSGAGGEKLFF. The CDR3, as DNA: TGCGCCAGCAGTTCGGGGGCAGGAGGTGAAAAACTGTTTTTT.

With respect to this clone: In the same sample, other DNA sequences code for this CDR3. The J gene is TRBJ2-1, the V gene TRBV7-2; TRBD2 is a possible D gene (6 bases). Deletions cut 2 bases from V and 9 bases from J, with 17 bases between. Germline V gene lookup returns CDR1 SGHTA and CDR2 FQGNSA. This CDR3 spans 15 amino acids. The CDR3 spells CASSLQAVRGGEQFF. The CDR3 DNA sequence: TGTGCCAGCAGCTTACAGGCGGTTAGGGGAGGTGAGCAGTTCTTC.

DNA for the CDR3: TGTGCCAGCTCACGAGAGGGCTCCTACGAGCAGTACTTC. Its protein product is CASSREGSYEQYF. This chain uses TRBV18 with TRBJ2-7, with D possibly matching TRBD2 (5 bases). The germline V gene encodes CDR1 KGHSH and CDR2 LQKENI. The CDR3 runs 13 residues. The V end lost 4 bases, the J end lost 0 bases, and 7 bases lay between the germline ends.

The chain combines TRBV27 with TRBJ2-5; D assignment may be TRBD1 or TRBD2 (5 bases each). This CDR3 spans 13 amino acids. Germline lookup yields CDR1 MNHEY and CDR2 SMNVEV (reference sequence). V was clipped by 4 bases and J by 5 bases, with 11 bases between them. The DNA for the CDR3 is TGTGCCAGCAGTTATACCGGGACCGAGACCCAGTACTTC. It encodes CASSYTGTETQYF.

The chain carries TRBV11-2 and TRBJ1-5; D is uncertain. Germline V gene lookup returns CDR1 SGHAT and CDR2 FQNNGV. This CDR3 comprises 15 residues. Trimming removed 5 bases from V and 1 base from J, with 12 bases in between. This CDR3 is CASSEIRKSNQPQHF. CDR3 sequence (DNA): TGTGCCAGCAGCGAGATCAGAAAGAGCAATCAGCCCCAGCATTTT.

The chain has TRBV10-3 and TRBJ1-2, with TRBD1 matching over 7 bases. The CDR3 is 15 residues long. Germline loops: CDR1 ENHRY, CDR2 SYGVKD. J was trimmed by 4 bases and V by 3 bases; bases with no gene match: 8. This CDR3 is CAISDRPGGFYGYTF. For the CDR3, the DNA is TGTGCCATCAGTGATAGGCCAGGGGGTTTCTATGGCTACACCTTC.

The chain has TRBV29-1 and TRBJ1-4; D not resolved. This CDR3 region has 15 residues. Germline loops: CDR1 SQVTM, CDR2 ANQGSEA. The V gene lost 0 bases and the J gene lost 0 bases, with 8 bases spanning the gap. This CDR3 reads CSVEEVVSTNEKLFF. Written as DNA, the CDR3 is TGCAGCGTTGAAGAAGTGGTTTCAACTAATGAAAAACTGTTTTTT. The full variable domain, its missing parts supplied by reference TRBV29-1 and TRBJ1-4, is SAVISQKPSRDICQRGTSLTIQCQVDSQVTMMFWYRQQPGQSLTLIATANQGSEATYESGFVIDKFPISRPNLTFSTLTVSNMSPEDSSIYLCSVEEVVSTNEKLFFGSGTQLSVL.

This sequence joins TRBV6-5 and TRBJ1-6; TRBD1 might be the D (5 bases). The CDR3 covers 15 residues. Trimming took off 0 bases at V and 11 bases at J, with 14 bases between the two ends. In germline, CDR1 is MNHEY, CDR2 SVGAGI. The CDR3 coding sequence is TGTGCCAGCAGTTACTCGTTAAGGGACCTTACACCCCTCCACTTT. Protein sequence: CASSYSLRDLTPLHF.

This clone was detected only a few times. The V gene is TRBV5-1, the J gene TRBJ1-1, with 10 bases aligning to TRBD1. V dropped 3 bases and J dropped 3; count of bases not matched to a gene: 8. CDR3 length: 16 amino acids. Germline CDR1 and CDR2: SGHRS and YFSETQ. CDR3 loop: CASSSNNGQGDTEAFF. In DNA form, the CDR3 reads TGCGCCAGCAGCTCCAATAACGGACAGGGGGACACTGAAGCTTTCTTT.

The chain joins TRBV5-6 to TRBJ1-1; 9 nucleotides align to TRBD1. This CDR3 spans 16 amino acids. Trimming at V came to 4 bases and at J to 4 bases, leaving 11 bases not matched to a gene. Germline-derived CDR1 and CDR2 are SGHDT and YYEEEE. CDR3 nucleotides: TGTGCCAGCAGCCAAGCATGGACAGGGGATTCCACTGAAGCTTTCTTT. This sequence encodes CASSQAWTGDSTEAFF.

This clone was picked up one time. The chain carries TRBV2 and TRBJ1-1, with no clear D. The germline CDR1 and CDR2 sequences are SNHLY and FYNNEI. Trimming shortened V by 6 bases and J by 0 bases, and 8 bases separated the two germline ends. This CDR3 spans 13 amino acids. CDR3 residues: CASRVGVNTEAFF. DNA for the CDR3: TGTGCCAGCAGAGTCGGGGTGAACACTGAAGCTTTCTTT.

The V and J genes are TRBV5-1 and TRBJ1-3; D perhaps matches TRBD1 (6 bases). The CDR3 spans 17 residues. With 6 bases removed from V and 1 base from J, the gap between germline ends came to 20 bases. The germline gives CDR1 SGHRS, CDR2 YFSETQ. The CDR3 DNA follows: TGCGCCAGCACACGTGGCCCCGGGGGCATTTCTGGAAACACCATATATTTT. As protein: CASTRGPGGISGNTIYF.

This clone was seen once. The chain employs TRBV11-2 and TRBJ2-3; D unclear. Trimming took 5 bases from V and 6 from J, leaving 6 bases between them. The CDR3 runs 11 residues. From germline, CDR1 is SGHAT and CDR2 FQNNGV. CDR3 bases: TGTGCCAGCAGCCTCACCGATACGCAGTATTTT. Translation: CASSLTDTQYF.

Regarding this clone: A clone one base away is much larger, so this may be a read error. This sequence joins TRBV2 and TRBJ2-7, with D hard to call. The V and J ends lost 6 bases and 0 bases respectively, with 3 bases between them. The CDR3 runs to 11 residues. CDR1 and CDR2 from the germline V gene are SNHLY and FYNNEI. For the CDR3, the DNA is TGTGCCAGCAGCCTCTCCTACGAGCAGTACTTC. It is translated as CASSLSYEQYF.

The CDR3 is CASSSLGNINYGYTF. The CDR3 nucleotides are TGTGCCAGCAGCTCCCTCGGGAATATTAACTATGGCTACACCTTC. V gene TRBV6-5 combines with J gene TRBJ1-2; D remains ambiguous. The V end was cut by 6 bases, the J end by 1 base, with 15 bases between. The CDR3 contains 15 residues. The V gene's germline CDR1 is MNHEY and CDR2 SVGAGI.

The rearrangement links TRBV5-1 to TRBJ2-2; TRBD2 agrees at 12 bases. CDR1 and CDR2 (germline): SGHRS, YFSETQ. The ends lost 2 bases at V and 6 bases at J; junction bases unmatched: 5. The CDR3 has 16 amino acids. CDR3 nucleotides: TGCGCCAGCAGCTTCCGACTAGCGGGGGCAGCCGGGGAGCTGTTTTTT. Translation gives CASSFRLAGAAGELFF.

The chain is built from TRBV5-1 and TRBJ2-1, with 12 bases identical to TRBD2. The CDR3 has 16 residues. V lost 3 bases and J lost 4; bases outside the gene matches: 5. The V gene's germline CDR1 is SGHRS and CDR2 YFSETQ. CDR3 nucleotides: TGCGCCAGCAGCTCAAGGACTAGCGGGACTTACAATGAGCAGTTCTTC. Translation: CASSSRTSGTYNEQFF.

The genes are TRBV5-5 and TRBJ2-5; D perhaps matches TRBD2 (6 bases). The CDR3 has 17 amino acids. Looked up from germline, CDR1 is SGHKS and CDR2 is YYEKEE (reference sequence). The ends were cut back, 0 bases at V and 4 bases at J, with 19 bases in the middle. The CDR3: CASSLGLASGVPETQYF. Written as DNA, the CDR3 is TGTGCCAGCAGCTTGGGCCTCGCTTCGGGGGTCCCAGAGACCCAGTACTTC. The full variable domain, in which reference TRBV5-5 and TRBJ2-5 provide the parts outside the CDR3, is DAGVTQSPTHLIKTRGQQVTLRCSPISGHKSVSWYQQVLGQGPQFIFQYYEKEERGRGNFPDRFSARQFPNYSSELNVNALLLGDSALYLCASSLGLASGVPETQYFGPGTRLLVL.

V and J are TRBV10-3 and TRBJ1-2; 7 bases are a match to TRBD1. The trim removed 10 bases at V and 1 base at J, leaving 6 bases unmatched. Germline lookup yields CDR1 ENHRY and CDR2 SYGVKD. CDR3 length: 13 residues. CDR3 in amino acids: CATTDRSNYGYTF. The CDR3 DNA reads TGTGCCACCACGGACAGGAGTAACTATGGCTACACCTTC.

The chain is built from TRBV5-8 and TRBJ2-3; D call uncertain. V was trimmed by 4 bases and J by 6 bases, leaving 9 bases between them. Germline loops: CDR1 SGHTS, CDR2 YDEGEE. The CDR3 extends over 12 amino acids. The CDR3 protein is CASSRVSDTQYF. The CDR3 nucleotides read TGTGCCAGCAGCCGAGTCTCGGATACGCAGTATTTT.